A single sample gave rise to the 20 T cell receptor beta chains below, sequenced in a study of PD-L1 blockade in urothelial cancer. Described time point: peripheral blood 6 weeks after treatment start. Here immunoSEQ multiplex PCR was the method, and the copy in TCRdb shows in-frame clones only, minus some. The repertoire holds around 49,000 clones, with 70% to 90% as singletons. The sequencing here drew on PBMCs, taken around atezolizumab (anti-PD-L1) treatment. These receptors were collected from a man between 60 and 70 years old with urothelial cancer.

The chain is built from TRBV9 and TRBJ2-7; TRBD1 aligns across 9 bases. Germline V CDR1 and CDR2: SGDLS, YYNGEE. CDR3 size: 15 residues. With V trimmed by 0 bases and J by 5 bases, 6 bases remained unmatched. CDR3 DNA: TGTGCCAGCAGCGTAGCGGGACAGGGCTTCCACGAGCAGTACTTC. This codes for CASSVAGQGFHEQYF. The complete variable domain, with remaining parts taken from reference TRBV9 and TRBJ2-7, reads DSGVTQTPKHLITATGQRVTLRCSPRSGDLSVYWYQQSLDQGLQFLIQYYNGEERAKGNILERFSAQQFPDLHSELNLSSLELGDSALYFCASSVAGQGFHEQYFGPGTRLTVT.

The rearrangement uses TRBV18 and TRBJ1-1; D is uncertain. Germline loops: CDR1 KGHSH, CDR2 LQKENI. Trimming shortened V by 5 bases and J by 10 bases, and 14 bases separated the two germline ends. This CDR3 comprises 12 residues. The CDR3 loop reads CASSASNFGAFF. CDR3 coding DNA: TGTGCCAGCTCAGCAAGCAATTTTGGAGCTTTCTTT.

The chain couples TRBV29-1 to TRBJ2-7; D may be TRBD1 (6 bases). Germline lookup yields CDR1 SQVTM and CDR2 ANQGSEA. The ends were cut back, 6 bases at V and 0 bases at J, with 15 bases in the middle. There are 14 residues in the CDR3. DNA of the CDR3: TGCAGCGTCGTTGACAGGAGCCTCTCCTACGAGCAGTACTTC. It is translated as CSVVDRSLSYEQYF.

J is TRBJ2-7 and V is TRBV7-9; D perhaps matches TRBD1 (6 bases). The V gene lost 5 bases and the J gene lost 1 base, with 12 bases spanning the gap. The CDR3 contains 14 residues. Germline CDR1 SEHNR, CDR2 FQNEAQ (reference sequence). CDR3 in amino acids: CASSPRDKSYEQYF. CDR3 nucleotides: TGTGCCAGCAGCCCAAGGGACAAGTCCTACGAGCAGTACTTC.

This clone appeared a single time. The V gene is TRBV5-5, the J gene TRBJ2-1, with 7 bases that match TRBD1. Germline V gene data show CDR1 as SGHKS and CDR2 as YYEKEE (reference sequence). With 4 bases clipped from V and 1 base from J, the junction kept 5 bases outside the gene matches. CDR3 size: 15 residues. The CDR3 DNA is TGTGCCAGCAGCACCGCGACAGGGTCCTACAATGAGCAGTTCTTC. Protein: CASSTATGSYNEQFF.

This clone was detected a few times. This sample also contains other DNA sequences that code for the same CDR3. The chain is built from TRBV30 and TRBJ1-2; TRBD1 matches 8 bases. Per the germline V gene, CDR1 is GTSNPN and CDR2 is SVGIG (reference sequence). The CDR3 loop spans 13 amino acids. The ends lost 2 bases at V and 4 bases at J; junction bases unmatched: 3. Here the CDR3 reads CAWSRDRPYGYTF. The CDR3 nucleotides are TGTGCCTGGAGTCGGGACAGGCCCTATGGCTACACCTTC.

CDR3 region: CASRRLADSYEQYF. The CDR3 DNA reads as TGTGCCAGTAGGCGGCTAGCGGATTCCTACGAGCAGTACTTC. The V gene is TRBV19, the J gene TRBJ2-7; 7 nucleotides match TRBD2. CDR1 is LNHDA, CDR2 SQIVND, per germline (reference sequence). The CDR3 has 14 amino acids. V shed 6 bases and J 1 base; nucleotides not matched to a gene: 6. The full variable domain, rest sourced from reference TRBV19 and TRBJ2-7, is DGGITQSPKYLFRKEGQNVTLSCEQNLNHDAMYWYRQDPGQGLRLIYYSQIVNDFQKGDIAEGYSVSREKKESFPLTVTSAQKNPTAFYLCASRRLADSYEQYFGPGTRLTVT.

This chain's CDR3 is CASSLGNGVRGDTQYF. The CDR3 DNA is TGTGCCAGCAGCTTGGGAAACGGAGTCCGGGGAGATACGCAGTATTTT. V is TRBV9 and J is TRBJ2-3, with D maybe TRBD2 (5 bases). The V gene's germline CDR1 is SGDLS and CDR2 YYNGEE. V lost 4 bases and J lost 5, with 20 bases in between. The CDR3 covers 16 residues.

This clone was recorded once. V is TRBV4-2 and J is TRBJ1-2, with D possibly being TRBD1 (6 bases). The germline CDR1 and CDR2 sequences are LGHNA and YNFKEQ. This CDR3 spans 15 amino acids. Trimming removed 3 bases from V and 13 bases from J, with 24 bases in between. CDR3 coding DNA: TGTGCCAGCAGCCATACGGGACAAAGGATTTCCCGGCTCACCTTC. Encoded protein: CASSHTGQRISRLTF.

V usage is TRBV27 and J usage is TRBJ2-2; 9 bases map to TRBD1. J lost 5 bases, V lost 2 bases, and 3 bases had no gene match. This CDR3 has 15 residues. Germline CDR1 MNHEY, CDR2 SMNVEV (reference sequence). CDR3 DNA sequence: TGTGCCAGCAGTTTAACAGGGGGCGGAACCGGGGAGCTGTTTTTT. Its protein product is CASSLTGGGTGELFF.

CDR3 nucleotides: TGCGCCAGCAGCCAAAATGGCTTTACAGAGACCCAGTACTTC. This encodes CASSQNGFTETQYF. The J gene is TRBJ2-5, the V gene TRBV4-1, with D unclear. CDR1 MGHRA and CDR2 YSYEKL come from the germline V gene. CDR3 length: 14 residues. Deletions cut 2 bases from V and 4 bases from J, with 11 bases between.

This chain connects TRBV4-1 to TRBJ2-7; 13 bases align to TRBD2. Germline V gene data show CDR1 as MGHRA and CDR2 as YSYEKL. This CDR3 is built from 15 residues. V lost 4 bases and J lost 2; bases outside the gene matches: 2. The CDR3 nucleotides read TGCGCCAGCAGCCCGGGACTAGCGGGGCCCTACGAGCAGTACTTC. The encoded protein is CASSPGLAGPYEQYF.

The V call is TRBV11-2, the J call TRBJ1-1; TRBD1 agrees at 7 bases. From germline, CDR1 is SGHAT and CDR2 FQNNGV. The CDR3 covers 15 residues. With 3 bases clipped from V and 5 bases from J, the junction kept 9 bases outside the gene matches. The CDR3 nucleotides read TGTGCCAGCAGCTTCGGACAGGCCCTCTGGACTGAAGCTTTCTTT. It specifies CASSFGQALWTEAFF.

The rearrangement joins TRBV6-6 to TRBJ2-1, with TRBD1 matching over 9 bases. This CDR3 comprises 13 residues. CDR1 is MNHNY and CDR2 is SVGAGI in the germline V gene (reference sequence). V shed 6 bases and J 8 bases; nucleotides not matched to a gene: 5. CDR3 DNA: TGTGCCAGCAGGTGGGACAGGGTCGATGAGCAGTTCTTC. As protein: CASRWDRVDEQFF.

The J gene is TRBJ2-7, the V gene TRBV14, with 7 bases fitting TRBD2. CDR1 and CDR2 (germline): SGHDN, FVKESK. J was trimmed by 6 bases and V by 5 bases; bases with no gene match: 10. There are 14 residues in the CDR3. The CDR3 nucleotides read TGTGCCAGCAGCTTCGGACTAGAGAGTGGCGAGCAGTACTTC. Translating gives CASSFGLESGEQYF.

This clone showed up just once. This sequence joins TRBV19 and TRBJ2-5, with 7 bases that match TRBD1. The CDR3 spans 15 residues. Per the germline V gene, CDR1 is LNHDA and CDR2 is SQIVND (reference sequence). V dropped 5 bases and J dropped 4; count of bases not matched to a gene: 10. The CDR3: CASSPSPTGRETQYF. The DNA of the CDR3 is TGTGCCAGTAGTCCCTCCCCGACAGGGAGAGAGACCCAGTACTTC.

The CDR3 DNA reads TGTGCCAGCAGTTTACGGTCGTTCGGCACAGATACGCAGTATTTT. Translated: CASSLRSFGTDTQYF. This sequence joins TRBV27 and TRBJ2-3; D remains unclear. Trimming stripped 2 bases from V and 1 base from J, with 10 bases between. Germline CDR1 MNHEY, CDR2 SMNVEV (reference sequence). The CDR3 runs 15 residues.

This chain uses TRBV1 with TRBJ1-5; TRBD1 is the table's D call, not checked against the DNA. TRBV1 is tagged as a pseudogene. CDR3 size: 17 residues. Written as DNA, the CDR3 is TGCACCAGCAGCTTAGGAGAGGGGGCAGGCCTCAATCAGCCCCAGCATTTT. It encodes CTSSLGEGAGLNQPQHF.

The gene calls are TRBV6-1 and TRBJ2-2; 7 positions match TRBD1. CDR1 and CDR2 from the germline V gene are MNHNS and SASEGT. The junction had 6 bases not matched to a gene; V was cut back by 7 bases and J by 1 base. This CDR3 is built from 15 residues. As DNA, the CDR3 is TGTGCCAGCATAGAGGGACAGCGGAACACCGGGGAGCTGTTTTTT. Protein sequence: CASIEGQRNTGELFF.

This clone was counted a few times. This chain connects TRBV2 to TRBJ1-2, with unresolved D. Germline V CDR1 and CDR2: SNHLY, FYNNEI. Trimming took off 0 bases at V and 4 bases at J, with 9 bases between the two ends. This CDR3 is 14 amino acids long. CDR3 region: CASSEAAVPYGYTF. The DNA of the CDR3 is TGTGCCAGCAGTGAAGCGGCGGTTCCCTATGGCTACACCTTC.